The clone carrying this T cell receptor (beta chain) was seen only a few times. The record originates from a study of beta chain features in type 1 diabetes. Germline V gene data show CDR1 as SGHVS and CDR2 as FQNEAQ. This CDR3 has 16 residues. Trimming removed 5 bases from V and 0 bases from J, with 14 bases in between. Blood was collected once per donor into heparin, averaging about 116 mL. Expressed TCRB transcripts were sequenced, since all the RNA that had been isolated was reverse transcribed. Roughly 3.57 million reads on average were seen across naive, central memory and regulatory T cell samples. Sequencing was performed with immunoSEQ multiplex PCR; in TCRdb, only in-frame clones are kept and a portion is missing. The sample comprises fewer than 400,000 clones, around 8% of which are singletons, and approximately 0.44% rests with the top ten.

This chain uses TRBV7-8 with TRBJ1-5, with unresolved D. Sample: central memory CD4+ T cells from blood. The clonotype was recovered from a woman aged 18-35 years in good health. CDR3 amino acids: CASSPLGGYSNQPQHF. As DNA, the CDR3 is TGTGCCAGCAGCCCGCTGGGAGGTTATAGCAATCAGCCCCAGCATTTT.